The present T cell receptor beta chain was sequenced within a study of tumor-infiltrating lymphocytes in primary liver carcinoma (dated by TCRdb to about 2017). Regarding the research as a whole: Of the five patients (three men and two women, aged 30 to 69 years), four had hepatocellular carcinoma and one had combined HCC and intrahepatic cholangiocarcinoma. TCRbeta repertoire sequencing covered roughly 35 specimens from 5 patients: roughly 25 tumor regions, 5 adjacent noncancerous liver tissues and 5 peripheral blood samples. High reproducibility was observed for the technical replicate repertoires, with mean shared-clone rates roughly 0.92 and correlation coefficients above 0.98. Roughly 3.65 to 7.13 million productive TCRbeta reads were obtained per sample, and no significant difference in read depth was found between tissue types. The five patients had tumors of stage T1-T3 N0M0, with maximum diameters ranging from roughly 4.2 to 10 cm. TCRbeta repertoire sequencing, expression microarrays and whole-exome sequencing were combined in the study across five regions of each liver tumor, with adjacent normal tissue and blood also included.

Without any cell sorting, total RNA and DNA were co-extracted from roughly 21-30 mg of bulk tissue using the AllPrep DNA/RNA mini kit. Surgical resection was performed in China between 2015 and 2016 on about 5 patients with histopathologically diagnosed primary liver carcinoma. Patients had chronic HBV infection and were treatment-naive at sampling. Pieces of fresh tumor and adjacent tissue were cut in half, with one half kept in RNAlater at -80 degrees C and the other half sent for histology. The research as a whole found: Repertoire overlap was higher between tumor regions (mean around 35%) than tumor-adjacent (around 17%) or tumor-blood (roughly 14%) pairs, consistent with antigen-driven expansion. Only a few patients were included in the study, and the authors note that the findings should be validated in a larger study. Because only the TCR beta chain was sequenced and unpaired alpha chains were not captured, true repertoire diversity is likely underestimated. A significantly larger repertoire fraction was made up by the top 250 clones in tumors than in blood (p = 0.039). Comparison of CD4+ and CD8+ T cell repertoires was precluded by the use of bulk unsorted samples.

Notes on this clonotype: It lacks a known antigen. At one end the junction does not follow the germline gene, possibly because of a read error.

Starting from 500 to 600 ng total RNA, TCRbeta-specific cDNA was produced by reverse transcription with a constant-region primer and ProtoScript II reverse transcriptase. Three nested multiplex PCR rounds, following a slightly modified ARM-PCR procedure, were used to build the TCRbeta libraries. Sample barcodes and Illumina adapters were added in a final 25-cycle PCR using Deep VentR polymerase. Before sequencing, amplicons between 200 and 500 bp were purified from gel using a QIAquick gel extraction kit. An Illumina HiSeq 2500 was used to sequence the TCRbeta amplicons, generating 250-bp paired-end reads. The source study handled its data this way. Quality trimming of reads was performed with Trimmomatic v0.33, and paired reads were merged with FLASH v1.2.11 so that full CDR3 sequences could be recovered. V, D and J germline segments were assigned to the rearranged TCRbeta sequences by MiGEC v1.2.1b. Clonotype statistics, along with Shannon-Wiener diversity indices, were calculated using VDJtools v1.0.0. To cut down on sampling bias, every analysis after diversity analysis relied on just the 250 most abundant clonotypes from each sample. Using fastp trimming at Q25 and MiXCR clonotype assembly, TCRdb reanalyzed the public sequencing data and kept in-frame beta chains. One record per CDR3 amino acid sequence lists the most common genes and DNA. TCRdb's processing, not the authors' own work, is the source of the V and J calls. For this sample there are 75,000 to 80,000 distinct CDR3 sequences; about three quarters appear just once. Roughly 28% of the sample belongs to the ten largest clones.

The receptor was isolated from a man aged 35-49 years with primary liver carcinoma and hepatitis B virus infection. The sequencing input was tumor-adjacent normal liver tissue.

The sequenced DNA: TGCAGCGTTGAAGGTCGCGGGACAGGGATCCAAGAAACCCAGTACTTC. The resulting protein is CSVEGRGTGIQETQYF. This chain joins TRBV29-1 to TRBJ2-5; TRBD1 fits 9 bases in the junction. The CDR3, from cysteine to phenylalanine, totals 16 residues. Only CDR3 DNA is held: 48 bases, read in frame from base 1. Via the germline V gene, CDR1 is SQVTM and CDR2 ANQGSEA.